This is a list of T cell receptor beta chains from one sample in a study of blood T cell repertoires in COVID-19. The data were produced by immunoSEQ multiplex PCR, yet TCRdb's version contains in-frame clones alone and is incomplete. The sample lists roughly 91,000 clones; roughly 72% were seen once. Input material: peripheral blood. The receptor source for this set is a man between 65 and 85 years old with acute or convalescent COVID-19. Both conserved end residues are part of each CDR3. A D gene is named only where the DNA matches it firmly. Rows give clone size only sometimes, using once, few, many, or a class for an expanded clone.

abundance: -; d_gene: -; v_gene: TRBV7-9; j_gene: TRBJ2-3; CDR3aa: CASSLEQGADTQYF; CDR3nt: TGTGCCAGCAGCTTAGAGCAGGGCGCAGATACGCAGTATTTT
abundance: -; d_gene: -; v_gene: TRBV7-7; j_gene: TRBJ2-3; CDR3aa: CASSPSGIFSTDTQYF; CDR3nt: TGTGCTAGCAGCCCGTCCGGGATTTTTAGCACAGATACGCAGTATTTT
abundance: many; d_gene: TRBD1; v_gene: TRBV30; j_gene: TRBJ1-5; CDR3aa: CAWSEKGQGTQPQHF; CDR3nt: TGTGCCTGGAGCGAAAAGGGACAGGGGACTCAGCCCCAGCATTTT
abundance: -; d_gene: -; v_gene: TRBV10-3; j_gene: TRBJ2-1; CDR3aa: CAAGGQDLGEQFF; CDR3nt: TGTGCCGCCGGGGGTCAGGACCTTGGGGAGCAGTTCTTC
abundance: -; d_gene: TRBD1; v_gene: TRBV4-1; j_gene: TRBJ1-2; CDR3aa: CASSQMGQGAGYTF; CDR3nt: TGCGCCAGCAGCCAGATGGGCCAGGGGGCTGGCTACACCTTC
abundance: -; d_gene: TRBD1; v_gene: TRBV5-1; j_gene: TRBJ2-1; CDR3aa: CASSMAGGSYNEQFF; CDR3nt: TGCGCCAGCAGCATGGCAGGGGGCTCCTACAATGAGCAGTTCTTC
abundance: -; d_gene: -; v_gene: TRBV4-1; j_gene: TRBJ1-5; CDR3aa: CASSQGPSYSNQPQHF; CDR3nt: TGCGCCAGCAGCCAAGGCCCCAGTTATAGCAATCAGCCCCAGCATTTT
abundance: -; d_gene: -; v_gene: TRBV6-5; j_gene: TRBJ2-5; CDR3aa: CASSYSMRGKETQYF; CDR3nt: TGTGCCAGCAGTTACTCGATGAGGGGGAAAGAGACCCAGTACTTC
abundance: once; d_gene: -; v_gene: TRBV5-4; j_gene: TRBJ1-6; CDR3aa: CASSLFGAAGSNSPLHF; CDR3nt: TGTGCCAGCAGCTTGTTTGGGGCAGCGGGGAGTAATTCACCCCTCCACTTT
abundance: -; d_gene: -; v_gene: TRBV19; j_gene: TRBJ2-2; CDR3aa: CATSNPDSNTGELFF; CDR3nt: TGTGCCACCTCGAACCCAGACAGTAACACCGGGGAGCTGTTTTTT
abundance: -; d_gene: TRBD2; v_gene: TRBV5-1; j_gene: TRBJ2-3; CDR3aa: CASSDQSGRAGVTQYF; CDR3nt: TGCGCCAGCAGCGACCAGAGCGGGAGGGCCGGAGTGACGCAGTATTTT
abundance: -; d_gene: TRBD2; v_gene: TRBV5-1; j_gene: TRBJ2-4; CDR3aa: CASRAGVGNIQYF; CDR3nt: TGCGCCAGCAGAGCGGGAGTAGGAAACATTCAGTACTTC
abundance: -; d_gene: TRBD2; v_gene: TRBV30; j_gene: TRBJ2-2; CDR3aa: CAWRLRGVGTGELFF; CDR3nt: TGTGCCTGGAGGCTGCGGGGGGTGGGGACCGGGGAGCTGTTTTTT
abundance: few; d_gene: -; v_gene: TRBV5-6; j_gene: TRBJ1-1; CDR3aa: CASSFAVGNTEAFF; CDR3nt: TGTGCCAGCAGCTTTGCTGTCGGGAACACTGAAGCTTTCTTT
abundance: -; d_gene: TRBD2; v_gene: TRBV27; j_gene: TRBJ2-7; CDR3aa: CASSLSASGYEQYF; CDR3nt: TGTGCCAGCAGTTTATCCGCTAGCGGCTACGAGCAGTACTTC
abundance: -; d_gene: -; v_gene: TRBV2; j_gene: TRBJ1-6; CDR3aa: CASIRGSDSPLHF; CDR3nt: TGTGCCAGCATCCGGGGGTCGGATTCACCCCTCCACTTT
abundance: -; d_gene: TRBD2; v_gene: TRBV27; j_gene: TRBJ2-7; CDR3aa: CASSLGGTSEEQYF; CDR3nt: TGTGCCAGCAGTTTGGGCGGGACTAGCGAGGAGCAGTACTTC
abundance: -; d_gene: TRBD1; v_gene: TRBV2; j_gene: TRBJ1-3; CDR3aa: CASGGTGNSGNTIYF; CDR3nt: TGTGCCTCGGGGGGGACAGGGAACTCTGGAAACACCATATATTTT
abundance: few; d_gene: -; v_gene: TRBV6-6; j_gene: TRBJ1-1; CDR3aa: CASKRGGNTEAFF; CDR3nt: TGTGCCAGCAAGAGGGGAGGGAACACTGAAGCTTTCTTT
abundance: once; d_gene: TRBD2; v_gene: TRBV10-2; j_gene: TRBJ2-1; CDR3aa: CASSESGSGSSYNEQFF; CDR3nt: TGCGCCAGCAGTGAGTCCGGTAGCGGGAGCTCCTACAATGAGCAGTTCTTC
abundance: -; d_gene: -; v_gene: TRBV30; j_gene: TRBJ1-2; CDR3aa: CAWNEFYGYTF; CDR3nt: TGTGCCTGGAACGAGTTCTATGGCTACACCTTC
abundance: -; d_gene: -; v_gene: TRBV10-3; j_gene: TRBJ2-3; CDR3aa: CAISSVLSGVTDTQYF; CDR3nt: TGTGCCATCAGTTCCGTCCTTTCCGGAGTCACAGATACGCAGTATTTT
abundance: -; d_gene: TRBD1; v_gene: TRBV6-5; j_gene: TRBJ1-1; CDR3aa: CASSYRGQGNTEAFF; CDR3nt: TGTGCCAGCAGTTACAGGGGACAGGGGAACACTGAAGCTTTCTTT
abundance: -; d_gene: TRBD1; v_gene: TRBV19; j_gene: TRBJ1-2; CDR3aa: CASSPGGTEIIYGYTF; CDR3nt: TGTGCCAGTAGTCCAGGGGGGACAGAGATAATTTATGGCTACACCTTC
abundance: -; d_gene: TRBD1; v_gene: TRBV19; j_gene: TRBJ1-2; CDR3aa: CASRETGVNYGYTF; CDR3nt: TGTGCCAGTAGAGAGACAGGGGTAAACTATGGCTACACCTTC
abundance: -; d_gene: -; v_gene: TRBV7-3; j_gene: TRBJ2-6; CDR3aa: CASSLGDFAGANVLTF; CDR3nt: TGTGCCAGCAGCTTAGGTGACTTCGCTGGGGCCAACGTCCTGACTTTC
abundance: -; d_gene: -; v_gene: TRBV10-3; j_gene: TRBJ1-2; CDR3aa: CAISGAGEYGYTF; CDR3nt: TGTGCCATCAGTGGAGCCGGGGAGTATGGCTACACCTTC
abundance: -; d_gene: -; v_gene: TRBV6-5; j_gene: TRBJ1-6; CDR3aa: CASSSYGQDYNSPLHF; CDR3nt: TGTGCCAGCAGTTCCTACGGACAAGACTATAATTCACCCCTCCACTTT
abundance: -; d_gene: -; v_gene: TRBV7-3; j_gene: TRBJ2-1; CDR3aa: CASSLTALREQFF; CDR3nt: TGTGCCAGCAGCTTAACTGCACTTCGGGAGCAGTTCTTC
abundance: -; d_gene: TRBD2; v_gene: TRBV6-5; j_gene: TRBJ2-2; CDR3aa: CASSPSGNTGELFF; CDR3nt: TGTGCCAGCAGTCCTAGCGGGAACACCGGGGAGCTGTTTTTT
abundance: -; d_gene: -; v_gene: TRBV5-5; j_gene: TRBJ2-4; CDR3aa: CASSWGLDPIQYF; CDR3nt: TGTGCCAGCAGCTGGGGACTCGACCCAATTCAGTACTTC
abundance: -; d_gene: -; v_gene: TRBV24-1; j_gene: TRBJ1-2; CDR3aa: CATSERGTGGGYTF; CDR3nt: TGTGCCACCAGTGAGCGGGGGACGGGTGGTGGCTACACCTTC
abundance: -; d_gene: TRBD1; v_gene: TRBV9; j_gene: TRBJ1-3; CDR3aa: CASSPGGRPSGNTIYF; CDR3nt: TGTGCCAGCAGTCCAGGGGGCCGCCCCTCTGGAAACACCATATATTTT
abundance: once; d_gene: -; v_gene: TRBV5-1; j_gene: TRBJ1-3; CDR3aa: CASSWPASGSTGNTIYF; CDR3nt: TGCGCCAGCAGCTGGCCGGCTTCAGGGTCAACTGGAAACACCATATATTTT
abundance: -; d_gene: -; v_gene: TRBV5-1; j_gene: TRBJ2-2; CDR3aa: CASTWTGITGELFF; CDR3nt: TGCGCCAGCACCTGGACGGGAATAACCGGGGAGCTGTTTTTT
abundance: -; d_gene: TRBD2; v_gene: TRBV7-2; j_gene: TRBJ2-7; CDR3aa: CASSPRTSGRHEQYF; CDR3nt: TGTGCCAGCAGCCCCCGGACTAGCGGGAGGCACGAGCAGTACTTC
abundance: -; d_gene: -; v_gene: TRBV5-1; j_gene: TRBJ2-2; CDR3aa: CASSLDSHTGELFF; CDR3nt: TGCGCCAGCAGCTTGGACAGTCACACCGGGGAGCTGTTTTTT
abundance: once; d_gene: -; v_gene: TRBV19; j_gene: TRBJ2-2; CDR3aa: CASSIPFGFGELFF; CDR3nt: TGTGCCAGTAGTATCCCCTTCGGGTTCGGGGAGCTGTTTTTT
abundance: -; d_gene: -; v_gene: TRBV30; j_gene: TRBJ2-5; CDR3aa: CAWRGFRRRGETQYF; CDR3nt: TGTGCCTGGAGGGGGTTTCGACGTCGGGGAGAGACCCAGTACTTC
abundance: once; d_gene: TRBD2; v_gene: TRBV5-6; j_gene: TRBJ2-1; CDR3aa: CASSLGASGVNEQFF; CDR3nt: TGTGCCAGCAGCTTGGGTGCTAGCGGGGTGAATGAGCAGTTCTTC